This record covers a single TCR beta chain. What it binds is unknown. The sample originates from a study of CD4 T cells in relation to SARS-CoV-2 and coronaviruses. Study-level background: The negative reference was HIV-1 Nef peptide pool or peptide-free culture. Crossreactive spike epitopes shared across donors were mapped to their HLA restriction. Whole-study results and caveats: The cross-reactivity analysis covered only spike protein, not other viral proteins.

Germline loops: CDR1 SNHLY, CDR2 FYNNEI. CDR3 length equals 15 residues. J gave up 4 bases and V 3 bases, and 8 bases lay outside the gene matches. The table came from immunoSEQ multiplex PCR; TCRdb's copy has only in-frame clones and leaves some out. This table holds 15,000 to 25,000 clones, about 80% found once. CD4+ T cells from unexposed donors were obtained before the COVID-19 pandemic (2011-2018). Isolation of CD4+ T cells took place after about 10 days in culture. Source material: CD4+ T cells from PBMCs, cultured in vitro. This clonotype was obtained from a human donor in good health. V is TRBV2 and J is TRBJ1-1; the match to TRBD1 covers 7 bases. CDR3 amino acids: CASSEGRGLGTEAFF. The CDR3, as DNA: TGTGCCAGCAGTGAGGGAAGGGGGCTTGGCACTGAAGCTTTCTTT.